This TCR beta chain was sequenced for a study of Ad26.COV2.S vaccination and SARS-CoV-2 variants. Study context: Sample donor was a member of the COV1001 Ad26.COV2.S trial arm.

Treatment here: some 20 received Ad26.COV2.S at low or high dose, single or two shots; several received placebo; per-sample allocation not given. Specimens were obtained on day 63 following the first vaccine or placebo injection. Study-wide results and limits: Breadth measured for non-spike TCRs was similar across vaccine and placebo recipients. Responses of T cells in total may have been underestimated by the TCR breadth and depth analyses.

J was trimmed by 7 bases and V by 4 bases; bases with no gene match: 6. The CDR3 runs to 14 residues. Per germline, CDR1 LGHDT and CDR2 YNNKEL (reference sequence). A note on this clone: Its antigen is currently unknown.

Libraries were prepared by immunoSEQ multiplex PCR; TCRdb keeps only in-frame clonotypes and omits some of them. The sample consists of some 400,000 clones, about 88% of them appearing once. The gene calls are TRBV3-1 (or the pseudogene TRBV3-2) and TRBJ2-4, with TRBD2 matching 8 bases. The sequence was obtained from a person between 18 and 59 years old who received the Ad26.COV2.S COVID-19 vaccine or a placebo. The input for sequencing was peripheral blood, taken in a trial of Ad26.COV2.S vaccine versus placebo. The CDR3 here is CASSPRGGLNIQYF. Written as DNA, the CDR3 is TGTGCCAGCAGCCCCCGGGGGGGTCTTAACATTCAGTACTTC.